Detailed here is one TCR beta chain. Its specificity is not known. This entry comes from a study of T cell responses to AZD1222 COVID-19 vaccine. Study-level results: Spike-specific TCR breadth and depth were elevated following two AZD1222 doses. Nearly half of spike-specific TCRs reportedly go after variant regions that carry no mutations.

Here immunoSEQ multiplex PCR was the method, and the copy in TCRdb shows in-frame clones only, minus some. The table records roughly 70,000 clones, 75% to 90% of them present only once. The V segment lost 4 bases and the J segment 3 bases; nucleotides outside the gene matches: 18. The CDR3 loop spans 21 amino acids. From germline, CDR1 is SGDLS and CDR2 YYNGEE. This clonotype was obtained from an adult who received the AZD1222 COVID-19 vaccine. The V call is TRBV9, the J call TRBJ2-3, with TRBD2 matching over 15 bases. The starting material was peripheral blood, obtained 28 days after the second AZD1222 dose. CDR3 region: CASSSRIGTSGRFLGTDTQYF. The CDR3 nucleotides read TGTGCCAGCAGCTCCCGTATTGGGACTAGCGGGAGGTTCCTTGGGACAGATACGCAGTATTTT.